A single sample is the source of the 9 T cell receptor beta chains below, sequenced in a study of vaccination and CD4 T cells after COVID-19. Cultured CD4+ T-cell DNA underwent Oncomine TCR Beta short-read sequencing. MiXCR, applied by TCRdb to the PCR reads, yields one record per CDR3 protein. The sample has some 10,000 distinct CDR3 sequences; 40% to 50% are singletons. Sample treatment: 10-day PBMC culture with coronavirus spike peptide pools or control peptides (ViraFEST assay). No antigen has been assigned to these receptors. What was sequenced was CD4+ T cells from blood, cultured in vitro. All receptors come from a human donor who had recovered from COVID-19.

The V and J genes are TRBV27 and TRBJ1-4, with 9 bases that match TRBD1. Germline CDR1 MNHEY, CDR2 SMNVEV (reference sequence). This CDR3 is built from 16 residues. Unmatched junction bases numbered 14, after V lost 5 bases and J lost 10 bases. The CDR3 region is CASSAKIRDREGKLFF. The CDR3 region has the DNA TGTGCCAGCAGTGCTAAGATCCGGGACAGGGAAGGAAAACTGTTTTTT.

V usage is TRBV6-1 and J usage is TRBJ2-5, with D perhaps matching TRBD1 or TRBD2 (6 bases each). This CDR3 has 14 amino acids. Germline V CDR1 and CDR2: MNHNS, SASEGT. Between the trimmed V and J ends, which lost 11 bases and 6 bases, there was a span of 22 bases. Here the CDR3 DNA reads TGTGCCGTCTACTTTAGGGGGGACACCCAGACCCAGTACTTC. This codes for CAVYFRGDTQTQYF.

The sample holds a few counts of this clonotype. CDR3 sequence: CASTGDLNSPLHF. The CDR3 DNA sequence: TGTGCCAGCACTGGGGATTTAAATTCACCCCTCCACTTT. V and J are TRBV2 and TRBJ1-6; D call uncertain. Germline CDR1 SNHLY, CDR2 FYNNEI. CDR3 length: 13 amino acids. Trimming shortened V by 7 bases and J by 7 bases, and 11 bases separated the two germline ends.

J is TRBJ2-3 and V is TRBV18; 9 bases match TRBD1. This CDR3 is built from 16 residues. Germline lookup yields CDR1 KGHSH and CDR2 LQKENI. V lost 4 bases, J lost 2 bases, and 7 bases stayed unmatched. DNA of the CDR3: TGTGCCAGCTCACTACGGACAGGGGTAGACACAGATACGCAGTATTTT. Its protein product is CASSLRTGVDTDTQYF.

DNA of the CDR3: TGTGCCAGCAAGACCCCCGACACTGAAGCTTTCTTT. It encodes CASKTPDTEAFF. The chain combines TRBV19 with TRBJ1-1; D uncertain. Germline V gene sequence: CDR1 LNHDA, CDR2 SQIVND (reference sequence). The ends were cut back, 9 bases at V and 3 bases at J, with 11 bases in the middle. CDR3 size: 12 residues.

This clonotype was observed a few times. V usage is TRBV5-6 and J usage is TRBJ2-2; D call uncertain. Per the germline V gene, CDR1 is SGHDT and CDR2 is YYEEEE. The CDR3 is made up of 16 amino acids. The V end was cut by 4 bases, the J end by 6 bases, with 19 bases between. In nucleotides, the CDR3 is TGTGCCAGCAGCCAAGCTCCGGGCTCCTGGGCCGGGGAGCTGTTTTTT. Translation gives CASSQAPGSWAGELFF.

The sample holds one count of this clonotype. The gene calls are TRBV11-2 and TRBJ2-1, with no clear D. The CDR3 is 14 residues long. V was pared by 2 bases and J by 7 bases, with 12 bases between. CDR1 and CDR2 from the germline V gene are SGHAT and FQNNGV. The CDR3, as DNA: TGTGCCAGCAGCTTATTCCGCATACGGAATGAGCAGTTCTTC. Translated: CASSLFRIRNEQFF.

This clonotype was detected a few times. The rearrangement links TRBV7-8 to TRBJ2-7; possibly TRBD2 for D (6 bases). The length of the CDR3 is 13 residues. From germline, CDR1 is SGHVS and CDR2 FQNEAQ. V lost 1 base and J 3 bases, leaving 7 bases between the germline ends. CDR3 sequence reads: CASSLVGGYEQYF. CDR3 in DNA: TGTGCCAGCAGCTTAGTCGGGGGCTACGAGCAGTACTTC. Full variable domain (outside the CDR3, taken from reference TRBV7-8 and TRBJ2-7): GAGVSQSPRYKVAKRGQDVALRCDPISGHVSLFWYQQALGQGPEFLTYFQNEAQLDKSGLPSDRFFAERPEGSVSTLKIQRTQQEDSAVYLCASSLVGGYEQYFGPGTRLTVT.

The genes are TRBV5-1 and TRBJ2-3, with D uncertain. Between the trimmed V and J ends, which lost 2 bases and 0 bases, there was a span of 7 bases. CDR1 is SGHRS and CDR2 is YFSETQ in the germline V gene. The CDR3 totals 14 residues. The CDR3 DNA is TGCGCCAGCAGCTTTGGGTTAAGCACAGATACGCAGTATTTT. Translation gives CASSFGLSTDTQYF.